Each of the 27 T cell receptor beta chains below was sequenced from the same sample in a study of cytomegalovirus exposure and HLA in healthy donors. Assay: immunoSEQ multiplex PCR; the TCRdb copy retains only in-frame clones and omits some. The table lists about 260,000 clones, 90% of them singletons. Sequencing was performed on PBMCs. The receptors derive from a woman aged 30 to 39 in good health and CMV-seronegative.

The chain uses TRBV28 and TRBJ2-7; 11 bases line up with TRBD2. Trimming cost V 4 bases and J 0 bases; bases outside gene matches: 5. Germline assignment: CDR1 MDHEN and CDR2 SYDVKM. CDR3 size: 16 residues. CDR3 nucleotide sequence: TGTGCCAGCAGTTGGGGACTAGCGGTGGGCTCCTACGAGCAGTACTTC. This sequence encodes CASSWGLAVGSYEQYF.

This rearrangement joins TRBV13 to TRBJ2-7; weak D call: TRBD1 (5 bases). Germline CDR1 and CDR2: PRHDT and FYEKMQ (reference sequence). V dropped 4 bases and J dropped 5 bases, with 9 bases sitting between them. The CDR3 extends over 12 amino acids. This CDR3 is CASSSRADEQYF. The CDR3 DNA is TGTGCCAGCAGCTCCAGGGCCGACGAGCAGTACTTC.

The chain links TRBV20-1 to TRBJ2-1, with no clear D. Germline V gene lookup returns CDR1 DFQATT and CDR2 SNEGSKA (reference sequence). The length of the CDR3 is 11 residues. Trimming took 5 bases from V and 10 from J, leaving 12 bases between them. CDR3 in amino acids: CSARSSYEQFF. DNA of the CDR3: TGCAGTGCTCGGAGCTCGTACGAGCAGTTCTTC.

The chain carries TRBV28 and TRBJ2-3; D is unclear. This CDR3 contains 13 residues. Germline CDR1 reads MDHEN; CDR2 reads SYDVKM. The V end lost 1 base, the J end lost 2 bases, and 4 bases lay between the germline ends. CDR3 nucleotides: TGTGCCAGCAGTTTATCGGCCACAGATACGCAGTATTTT. It codes for CASSLSATDTQYF.

CDR3 in amino acids: CASSYRGASGSYEQYF. In DNA form, the CDR3 reads TGTGCCAGCAGTTACCGGGGAGCTAGCGGCTCCTACGAGCAGTACTTC. The chain combines TRBV6-5 with TRBJ2-7; 7 positions match TRBD2. Germline-derived CDR1 and CDR2 are MNHEY and SVGAGI. The V gene end was trimmed by 2 bases and the J gene end by 0 bases; junction bases not matched to a gene: 7. This CDR3 region has 16 residues.

The genes are TRBV9 and TRBJ2-7; D is possibly TRBD1 or TRBD2 (5 bases each). V dropped 0 bases and J dropped 2 bases, with 9 bases sitting between them. CDR1 is SGDLS and CDR2 is YYNGEE in the germline V gene. This CDR3 contains 14 residues. CDR3 bases: TGTGCCAGCAGCGTAGGAGGGGCTACCTACGAGCAGTACTTC. Translating gives CASSVGGATYEQYF.

The rearrangement links TRBV6-6 to TRBJ2-1, with 10 bases identical to TRBD2. The V gene's germline CDR1 is MNHNY and CDR2 SVGAGI (reference sequence). V gave up 0 bases and J gave up 14 bases; unmatched junction bases: 4. The CDR3 contains 13 residues. The CDR3 DNA follows: TGTGCCAGCAGTTACTCGAACCTAGCGGGGGAGTTCTTC. Its translation is CASSYSNLAGEFF.

The CDR3 region is CASSERRTGLISTDTQYF. The CDR3 coding sequence is TGTGCCAGCAGTGAAAGGAGAACGGGCTTGATAAGCACAGATACGCAGTATTTT. V and J are TRBV6-1 and TRBJ2-3; D ambiguous. V was clipped by 2 bases and J by 0 bases, with 18 bases between them. The CDR3 spans 18 residues. From germline, CDR1 is MNHNS and CDR2 SASEGT.

The chain employs TRBV28 and TRBJ2-7; 9 bases are shared with TRBD1. From germline, CDR1 is MDHEN and CDR2 SYDVKM. This CDR3 region has 15 residues. Trimming cost V 6 bases and J 3 bases; bases outside gene matches: 9. CDR3 in DNA: TGTGCCAGCAGATCGCAAGGGACAGGGCTCTACGAGCAGTACTTC. Its translation is CASRSQGTGLYEQYF.

The chain employs TRBV9 and TRBJ2-7; D remains ambiguous. Germline-derived CDR1 and CDR2 are SGDLS and YYNGEE. Trimming left V 0 bases short and J 2 bases short, with 12 bases between. CDR3 length: 15 amino acids. CDR3 protein: CASSVARDLPYEQYF. The CDR3 coding sequence is TGTGCCAGCAGCGTAGCGCGCGACCTACCCTACGAGCAGTACTTC.

The chain has TRBV29-1 and TRBJ2-1; D is perhaps TRBD2 (5 bases). The CDR3 is 14 amino acids. The germline gives CDR1 SQVTM, CDR2 ANQGSEA. Trimming removed 4 bases at V and 1 base at J, with 11 bases between. CDR3 protein: CSVGPGGSYNEQFF. The CDR3 DNA is TGCAGCGTTGGACCAGGCGGGTCCTACAATGAGCAGTTCTTC.

V is TRBV19 and J is TRBJ2-2, with 12 bases that match TRBD2. CDR1 is LNHDA, CDR2 SQIVND, per germline (reference sequence). The CDR3 is 16 residues long. Trimming at V came to 8 bases and at J to 6 bases, leaving 10 bases not matched to a gene. CDR3 residues: CASRLAGDLTSGELFF. CDR3 DNA sequence: TGTGCCAGTCGACTAGCGGGAGATCTTACCTCCGGGGAGCTGTTTTTT.

V usage is TRBV5-6 and J usage is TRBJ2-7, with D unclear. V was pared by 4 bases and J by 2 bases, with 7 bases between. Germline CDR1 SGHDT, CDR2 YYEEEE. CDR3 length: 12 residues. The CDR3 sequence is CASSLWTYEQYF. The CDR3 DNA follows: TGTGCCAGCAGCCTGTGGACCTACGAGCAGTACTTC.

V and J are TRBV30 and TRBJ2-3; a possible D gene is TRBD2 (6 bases). Germline loops: CDR1 GTSNPN, CDR2 SVGIG (reference sequence). The ends were cut back, 2 bases at V and 1 base at J, with 10 bases in the middle. The CDR3 spans 14 residues. CDR3 sequence reads: CAWSFQRGTDTQYF. CDR3 nucleotides: TGTGCCTGGAGTTTCCAGCGGGGCACAGATACGCAGTATTTT.

The gene calls are TRBV2 and TRBJ2-1; D could derive from TRBD1 or TRBD2 (5 bases each). This CDR3 has 9 amino acids. V was shortened by 11 bases and J by 7 bases, with 6 bases between the two germline ends. Germline values: CDR1 SNHLY, CDR2 FYNNEI. CDR3 sequence reads: CAWGNEQFF. The CDR3 nucleotides are TGTGCCTGGGGGAATGAGCAGTTCTTC. The full variable domain, completed using reference TRBV2 and TRBJ2-1, is EPEVTQTPSHQVTQMGQEVILRCVPISNHLYFYWYRQILGQKVEFLVSFYNNEISEKSEIFDDQFSVERPDGSNFTLKIRSTKLEDSAMYFCAWGNEQFFGPGTRLTVL.

The chain links TRBV2 to TRBJ2-5; D tentatively fits TRBD1 or TRBD2 (5 bases each). CDR1 and CDR2 from the germline V gene are SNHLY and FYNNEI. The CDR3 spans 14 residues. V was trimmed by 8 bases and J by 0 bases, leaving 13 bases between them. This chain's CDR3 is CASLTGTYQETQYF. The CDR3 DNA reads TGTGCCAGCCTAACCGGGACGTACCAAGAGACCCAGTACTTC.

The gene calls are TRBV29-1 and TRBJ2-7, with a possible D match to TRBD2 (5 bases). The ends were cut back, 1 base at V and 3 bases at J, with 16 bases in the middle. Germline lookup yields CDR1 SQVTM and CDR2 ANQGSEA. The CDR3 runs 15 residues. The CDR3 protein is CSVEAPREDHYEQYF. CDR3 DNA: TGCAGCGTTGAAGCACCTCGGGAAGATCACTACGAGCAGTACTTC.

The genes are TRBV6-6 and TRBJ2-3; 15 bases fit TRBD2. Unmatched junction bases numbered 4, after V lost 4 bases and J lost 5 bases. The CDR3 covers 16 residues. Per the germline V gene, CDR1 is MNHNY and CDR2 is SVGAGI (reference sequence). CDR3 nucleotide sequence: TGTGCCAGCAGTTCCGGACTAGCGGGAGGGCAAGATACGCAGTATTTT. Amino acids: CASSSGLAGGQDTQYF.

The rearrangement links TRBV6-5 to TRBJ1-1; D gene ambiguous. The CDR3 contains 13 residues. Germline V lookup: CDR1 MNHEY, CDR2 SVGAGI. The ends were cut back, 2 bases at V and 4 bases at J, with 8 bases in the middle. CDR3 sequence reads: CASSYRDGTEAFF. CDR3 coding DNA: TGTGCCAGCAGTTACCGAGACGGCACTGAAGCTTTCTTT.

V and J are TRBV13 and TRBJ2-7; D assignment may be TRBD1 or TRBD2 (5 bases each). V gave up 5 bases and J gave up 9 bases, with 20 bases separating them. Germline values: CDR1 PRHDT, CDR2 FYEKMQ (reference sequence). This CDR3 has 14 amino acids. CDR3 in amino acids: CASSVSDSGYGQYF. The CDR3 DNA reads TGTGCCAGCAGCGTATCCGACAGCGGCTATGGGCAGTACTTC.

The rearrangement uses TRBV18 and TRBJ2-3; weak D call: TRBD2 (6 bases). Trimming pared 0 bases from V and 5 bases from J, leaving 12 bases between. The CDR3 length is 15 residues. Germline V gene lookup returns CDR1 KGHSH and CDR2 LQKENI. CDR3 DNA sequence: TGTGCCAGCTCACCACCAACGGGAGTGCAAGATACGCAGTATTTT. Encoded protein: CASSPPTGVQDTQYF.

The chain has TRBV5-1 and TRBJ2-5, with 11 bases lining up with TRBD2. Germline CDR1 SGHRS, CDR2 YFSETQ. The V and J ends lost 5 bases and 5 bases, in that order; junction bases with no gene match: 5. The CDR3 consists of 14 residues. CDR3 nucleotides: TGCGCCAGCAGGTTAGCGGGAGGGACGGAGACCCAGTACTTC. It is translated as CASRLAGGTETQYF.

Only one count was recorded for this clone. The rearrangement joins TRBV19 to TRBJ1-2; D remains ambiguous. Trimming left V 3 bases short and J 4 bases short, with 9 bases between. The CDR3 covers 13 residues. The germline gives CDR1 LNHDA, CDR2 SQIVND (reference sequence). The CDR3 region has the DNA TGTGCCAGTAGTATCAAGGTCTTCTATGGCTACACCTTC. It is translated as CASSIKVFYGYTF. Full variable domain (outside the CDR3, taken from reference TRBV19 and TRBJ1-2): DGGITQSPKYLFRKEGQNVTLSCEQNLNHDAMYWYRQDPGQGLRLIYYSQIVNDFQKGDIAEGYSVSREKKESFPLTVTSAQKNPTAFYLCASSIKVFYGYTFGSGTRLTVV.

This clone was seen only a few times. The chain carries TRBV19 and TRBJ2-3; D is unresolved. The CDR3 consists of 13 residues. Germline V gene lookup returns CDR1 LNHDA and CDR2 SQIVND (reference sequence). Trimming left V 4 bases short and J 3 bases short, with 8 bases between. The CDR3 loop reads CASSTQQTDTQYF. CDR3 nucleotides: TGTGCCAGTAGTACGCAACAAACAGATACGCAGTATTTT. Supplemented by reference TRBV19 and TRBJ2-3, the full variable domain reads DGGITQSPKYLFRKEGQNVTLSCEQNLNHDAMYWYRQDPGQGLRLIYYSQIVNDFQKGDIAEGYSVSREKKESFPLTVTSAQKNPTAFYLCASSTQQTDTQYFGPGTRLTVL.

This chain joins TRBV6-5 and TRBJ2-3; 12 bases match TRBD1. Unmatched junction bases numbered 5, after V lost 1 base and J lost 6 bases. CDR1 and CDR2 (germline): MNHEY, SVGAGI. The CDR3 extends over 16 amino acids. CDR3 coding DNA: TGTGCCAGCAGTTACTGGGGACAGGGGGCAAGGGATACGCAGTATTTT. It codes for CASSYWGQGARDTQYF.

This sequence joins TRBV11-3 and TRBJ2-7; 7 bases are a match to TRBD1. Germline assignment: CDR1 SGHNT and CDR2 YENEEA. The ends lost 1 base at V and 3 bases at J; junction bases unmatched: 12. This CDR3 contains 17 residues. The CDR3 bases are TGTGCCAGCAGCTTAGTAGGGGGCGCTTCACTAGGCTACGAGCAGTACTTC. It is translated as CASSLVGGASLGYEQYF. The whole variable domain, remainder taken from reference TRBV11-3 and TRBJ2-7, is EAGVVQSPRYKIIEKKQPVAFWCNPISGHNTLYWYLQNLGQGPELLIRYENEEAVDDSQLPKDRFSAERLKGVDSTLKIQPAELGDSAVYLCASSLVGGASLGYEQYFGPGTRLTVT.

The chain links TRBV6-1 to TRBJ1-3; tentatively, D is TRBD1 (5 bases). Germline-derived CDR1 and CDR2 are MNHNS and SASEGT. V lost 1 base and J 3 bases, leaving 13 bases between the germline ends. There are 16 residues in the CDR3. CDR3 residues: CASSEVGGDVGNTIYF. The DNA for the CDR3 is TGTGCCAGCAGTGAAGTGGGGGGGGACGTTGGAAACACCATATATTTT.